This TCR beta chain was recovered during a study of T cell responses to AZD1222 COVID-19 vaccine. Regarding the study as a whole: Every sample of the repertoires postdated the peak T cell response.

Some clones are missing from TCRdb's copy, which holds only in-frame ones; the method was immunoSEQ multiplex PCR. The table lists some 120,000 clones, about 90% of them singletons. This clone occurred once. Its antigen remains unknown. The clonotype comes from an adult who received the AZD1222 COVID-19 vaccine. The sequencing here drew on peripheral blood, taken 28 days after the second AZD1222 dose.

The CDR3 is CASSPSLVAESYNEQFF. Written as DNA, the CDR3 is TGTGCCAGCAGCCCCTCGCTGGTAGCGGAGTCCTACAATGAGCAGTTCTTC. The V and J genes are TRBV7-2 and TRBJ2-1; TRBD2 is a possible D gene (6 bases). CDR1 SGHTA and CDR2 FQGNSA come from the germline V gene. The CDR3 is 17 amino acids. V dropped 5 bases and J dropped 1 base, with 18 bases sitting between them. The full variable domain, rest sourced from reference TRBV7-2 and TRBJ2-1, is GAGVSQSPSNKVTEKGKDVELRCDPISGHTALYWYRQSLGQGLEFLIYFQGNSAPDKSGLPSDRFSAERTGGSVSTLTIQRTQQEDSAVYLCASSPSLVAESYNEQFFGPGTRLTVL.